These 20 T cell receptor beta chains originate from one sample sequenced in a study of cytomegalovirus exposure and HLA in healthy donors. PCR was performed using 60 Vbeta and 13 Jbeta primers. Here immunoSEQ multiplex PCR was the method, and the copy in TCRdb shows in-frame clones only, minus some. The data hold roughly 230,000 clones, with about 90% observed a single time. The sample consisted of PBMCs. All receptors derive from a girl aged 2-10 years in good health and CMV-seronegative.

The chain links TRBV6-4 to TRBJ1-3; tentative D call: TRBD1 (5 bases). The CDR3 is made up of 17 amino acids. V was shortened by 2 bases and J by 2 bases, with 16 bases between the two germline ends. Germline lookup yields CDR1 MRHNA and CDR2 SNTAGT. CDR3 sequence: CASSDSVQGRAGNTIYF. The CDR3 DNA is TGTGCCAGCAGTGACAGCGTCCAGGGTCGGGCTGGAAACACCATATATTTT.

The chain uses TRBV7-8 and TRBJ2-7; no clear D. The CDR3 has 13 residues. Trimming took off 7 bases at V and 0 bases at J, with 10 bases between the two ends. Germline CDR1 reads SGHVS; CDR2 reads FQNEAQ. As DNA, the CDR3 is TGTGCCAGCACCTCCAGTGGCTCCTACGAGCAGTACTTC. Translated, it gives CASTSSGSYEQYF.

This clone is a singleton in its sample. The chain uses TRBV11-2 and TRBJ1-4; D not certain. Germline lookup yields CDR1 SGHAT and CDR2 FQNNGV. The CDR3 runs to 11 residues. V shed 2 bases and J shed 11 bases, with 6 bases lying between them. The CDR3 DNA is TGTGCCAGCAGCTTACAGGATAAACTGTTTTTT. Protein sequence: CASSLQDKLFF.

The J gene is TRBJ2-7, the V gene TRBV5-4; 8 bases align to TRBD2. CDR1 and CDR2 from the germline V gene are SGHNT and YYREEE (reference sequence). This CDR3 has 13 amino acids. The V segment lost 6 bases and the J segment 7 bases; nucleotides outside the gene matches: 9. DNA for the CDR3: TGTGCCAGCAACTTTAGTTCGGGGGGGGAGCAGTACTTC. Its protein is CASNFSSGGEQYF.

The genes are TRBV2 and TRBJ1-2, with TRBD1 as a possible D gene (5 bases). Germline lookup yields CDR1 SNHLY and CDR2 FYNNEI. The CDR3 spans 16 residues. The V gene lost 0 bases and the J gene lost 0 bases, with 11 bases spanning the gap. CDR3 bases: TGTGCCAGCAGTGAAGCGTTCATGACAGCTAACTATGGCTACACCTTC. Amino acid sequence: CASSEAFMTANYGYTF. Drawing the rest from reference TRBV2 and TRBJ1-2, the complete variable domain is EPEVTQTPSHQVTQMGQEVILRCVPISNHLYFYWYRQILGQKVEFLVSFYNNEISEKSEIFDDQFSVERPDGSNFTLKIRSTKLEDSAMYFCASSEAFMTANYGYTFGSGTRLTVV.

This chain links TRBV19 with TRBJ2-1, with 10 bases aligning to TRBD1. The CDR3 spans 15 residues. Germline CDR1 and CDR2: LNHDA and SQIVND (reference sequence). V lost 4 bases, J lost 8 bases, and 8 bases stayed unmatched. The CDR3 is CASSNRDRGAYEQFF. Here the CDR3 DNA reads TGTGCCAGTAGTAACCGGGACAGGGGTGCATATGAGCAGTTCTTC.

In DNA, the CDR3 is TGCGCCAGCAGCCTAACTCCGGGGAATGAAAAACTGTTTTTT. This translates into CASSLTPGNEKLFF. V is TRBV5-1 and J is TRBJ1-4; D not certain. The CDR3 has 14 residues. Germline CDR1 is SGHRS and CDR2 is YFSETQ. V lost 4 bases, J lost 5 bases, and 12 bases lay in between. The whole variable domain, remainder taken from reference TRBV5-1 and TRBJ1-4, is KAGVTQTPRYLIKTRGQQVTLSCSPISGHRSVSWYQQTPGQGLQFLFEYFSETQRNKGNFPGRFSGRQFSNSRSEMNVSTLELGDSALYLCASSLTPGNEKLFFGSGTQLSVL.

The chain is built from TRBV2 and TRBJ2-4; 8 positions agree with TRBD1. With 0 bases clipped from V and 3 bases from J, the junction kept 7 bases outside the gene matches. This CDR3 has 17 residues. Germline V gene data show CDR1 as SNHLY and CDR2 as FYNNEI. DNA for the CDR3: TGTGCCAGCAGTGAAGCGATGGACAGGGTTAGCAAAAACATTCAGTACTTC. Translating it yields CASSEAMDRVSKNIQYF.

The rearrangement joins TRBV5-6 to TRBJ2-1, with D tentatively TRBD2 (6 bases). This CDR3 is built from 13 residues. V lost 0 bases and J 10 bases, leaving 11 bases between the germline ends. The germline gives CDR1 SGHDT, CDR2 YYEEEE. CDR3 sequence reads: CASSLARGREQFF. CDR3 coding DNA: TGTGCCAGCAGCTTGGCGCGGGGTCGAGAGCAGTTCTTC.

The chain carries TRBV27 and TRBJ2-2, with D unclear. This CDR3 region has 14 residues. With 3 bases removed from V and 4 bases from J, the gap between germline ends came to 9 bases. Germline V CDR1 and CDR2: MNHEY, SMNVEV (reference sequence). CDR3: CASSFFPLTGELFF. The CDR3 DNA reads as TGTGCCAGCAGTTTCTTCCCCCTCACCGGGGAGCTGTTTTTT.

This rearrangement joins TRBV19 to TRBJ1-6; 9 nucleotides agree with TRBD1. CDR3 length: 15 amino acids. The germline gives CDR1 LNHDA, CDR2 SQIVND (reference sequence). Germline trimming cut 3 bases from V and 8 bases from J; bases unmatched to any gene: 5. CDR3 in amino acids: CASSMMGQGDSPLHF. For the CDR3, the DNA is TGTGCCAGTAGTATGATGGGACAGGGAGATTCACCCCTCCACTTT.

The chain has TRBV7-8 and TRBJ2-2, with a weak D call TRBD1 (5 bases). The CDR3 covers 15 residues. In germline, CDR1 is SGHVS, CDR2 FQNEAQ. Trimming left V 0 bases short and J 0 bases short, with 5 bases between. This chain's CDR3 is CASSLAGANTGELFF. In nucleotides, the CDR3 is TGTGCCAGCAGCTTAGCAGGGGCGAACACCGGGGAGCTGTTTTTT.

The chain has TRBV19 and TRBJ2-7, with TRBD1 matching over 8 bases. V lost 11 bases, J lost 5 bases, and 8 bases stayed unmatched. Germline V gives CDR1 LNHDA, CDR2 SQIVND (reference sequence). The CDR3 spans 12 residues. This CDR3 is CASSTGAHEQYF. The CDR3 DNA follows: TGTGCCTCCTCGACAGGGGCCCACGAGCAGTACTTC.

The rearrangement links TRBV28 to TRBJ1-4; TRBD1 matches 8 bases. Trimming cost V 2 bases and J 4 bases; bases outside gene matches: 6. The CDR3 has 16 amino acids. Germline CDR1 MDHEN, CDR2 SYDVKM. For the CDR3, the DNA is TGTGCCAGCAGTTTAGGGACAGGAGGCGGTAATGAAAAACTGTTTTTT. Translating it yields CASSLGTGGGNEKLFF. The complete variable domain, with remaining parts taken from reference TRBV28 and TRBJ1-4, reads DVKVTQSSRYLVKRTGEKVFLECVQDMDHENMFWYRQDPGLGLRLIYFSYDVKMKEKGDIPEGYSVSREKKERFSLILESASTNQTSMYLCASSLGTGGGNEKLFFGSGTQLSVL.

This chain uses TRBV9 with TRBJ1-1, with D possibly TRBD1 on 6 matching bases. V gave up 5 bases and J gave up 3 bases, with 20 bases separating them. CDR1 is SGDLS, CDR2 YYNGEE, per germline. The CDR3 covers 16 residues. The CDR3 reads CASRGGPGSRDTEAFF. In DNA, the CDR3 is TGTGCCAGCAGGGGGGGGCCAGGCTCCAGGGACACTGAAGCTTTCTTT.

A few counts support this clone. The rearrangement links TRBV5-8 to TRBJ1-1, with D perhaps matching TRBD1 (6 bases). V dropped 0 bases and J dropped 8 bases, with 17 bases sitting between them. Germline V gene data show CDR1 as SGHTS and CDR2 as YDEGEE. The CDR3 totals 15 residues. In DNA form, the CDR3 reads TGTGCCAGCAGCTTGGCACAGGGCTACCTCCCGGAAGCTTTCTTT. Translation gives CASSLAQGYLPEAFF. Variable domain in full (rest from reference TRBV5-8 and TRBJ1-1): EAGVTQSPTHLIKTRGQQATLRCSPISGHTSVYWYQQALGLGLQFLLWYDEGEERNRGNFPPRFSGRQFPNYSSELNVNALELEDSALYLCASSLAQGYLPEAFFGQGTRLTVV.

The chain combines TRBV19 with TRBJ2-7; 7 positions agree with TRBD1. V lost 5 bases to trimming and J lost 9 bases; unmatched junction nucleotides: 13. CDR3 length: 14 residues. Germline CDR1 LNHDA, CDR2 SQIVND (reference sequence). Here the CDR3 reads CASSGTDIYERQYF. The CDR3, as DNA: TGTGCCAGTAGTGGGACAGATATCTACGAGCGGCAGTACTTC.

This chain connects TRBV7-2 to TRBJ2-7; the match to TRBD2 covers 11 bases. With V trimmed by 2 bases and J by 2 bases, 5 bases remained unmatched. Germline-derived CDR1 and CDR2 are SGHTA and FQGNSA. The CDR3 contains 16 residues. The CDR3 DNA reads TGTGCCAGCAGCTTATCTCTAGCGGGGGGCACCTACGAGCAGTACTTC. It encodes CASSLSLAGGTYEQYF. Together with reference TRBV7-2 and TRBJ2-7, the CDR3 gives the full variable domain: GAGVSQSPSNKVTEKGKDVELRCDPISGHTALYWYRQSLGQGLEFLIYFQGNSAPDKSGLPSDRFSAERTGGSVSTLTIQRTQQEDSAVYLCASSLSLAGGTYEQYFGPGTRLTVT.

This chain uses TRBV6-5 with TRBJ2-2; D is possibly TRBD2 (5 bases). In germline, CDR1 is MNHEY, CDR2 SVGAGI. Trimming shortened V by 7 bases and J by 5 bases, and 11 bases separated the two germline ends. The length of the CDR3 is 13 residues. In DNA, the CDR3 is TGTGCCAGCAAAGAGGGCCGTACCGGGGAGCTGTTTTTT. Its translation: CASKEGRTGELFF.

The chain employs TRBV12-1 and TRBJ1-3. TRBV12-1 is a documented pseudogene. This CDR3 spans 12 amino acids. The CDR3 DNA reads as TGTGCCAGCAACTCCACGAGAGGCACCATATATTTT. Its translation is CASNSTRGTIYF.